The sequence of this T cell receptor (beta chain) was determined in a study of blood T cell repertoires in COVID-19. About the research overall: Collection of acute and convalescent COVID-19 samples took place in the United States, Italy and Spain. In each case, the material was cDNA or gDNA derived from T cells, B-cell-depleted T cells, or PBMCs.

The ends were cut back, 5 bases at V and 2 bases at J, with 7 bases in the middle. CDR3 length: 12 residues. Original data processing: Amplified reference gene primers provided the basis for estimating nucleated cell counts. Measured with immunoSEQ multiplex PCR; TCRdb has only the in-frame clones, and not every one. That table furnishes V, J and clone size, whereas the DNA furnished D and trimming. Of roughly 250,000 clones listed, roughly 84% are singletons. This sequence joins TRBV12-3 or TRBV12-4 and TRBJ2-7; no clear D. The sequencing sample was made of peripheral blood. The receptor's source is a woman in her 40s with active or convalescent COVID-19. In nucleotides, the CDR3 is TGTGCCAGCAGTCGCCAGGCCTACGAGCAGTACTTC. Its translation: CASSRQAYEQYF.